This T cell receptor (beta chain) came from a study of blood T cell repertoires in COVID-19. Whole-study context: Acute-phase and convalescent COVID-19 samples originated in the United States, Italy and Spain.

Only a few counts were recorded for this clone. J lost 0 bases, V lost 3 bases, and 2 bases had no gene match. Germline values: CDR1 SGHVS, CDR2 FQNEAQ. The CDR3 has 15 residues. Under the authors' procedure: From reference gene primer amplification, estimates of nucleated cell counts were derived. TCRdb keeps only in-frame clones here, not all; method: immunoSEQ multiplex PCR. The D gene and trimming were derived from the DNA, and the V and J assignments and clone size from that table. The data hold some 130,000 clones, with under 95% observed a single time. This chain connects TRBV7-8 to TRBJ2-1, with 7 bases matching TRBD1. The sequenced sample was peripheral blood. This receptor was taken from a middle-aged man with active COVID-19. CDR3 sequence: CASSLGQTSYNEQFF. DNA for the CDR3: TGTGCCAGCAGCTTGGGACAGACCTCCTACAATGAGCAGTTCTTC.